This TCR beta chain was sequenced in a study of early T cells in non-severe SARS-CoV-2 infection. At the level of the study: Bulk RNA taken from unsorted whole blood was sequenced, leaving chains unpaired.

V lost 7 bases to trimming and J lost 4 bases, with 14 bases between them. The CDR3 is 13 residues long. CDR1 and CDR2 from the germline V gene are DFQATT and SNEGSKA (reference sequence). Many counts were recorded for this clonotype. Its antigen remains unidentified. Regarding the study as a whole: There was a bias toward anti-spike CD8 responses in VDJdb matching, which missed private and CD4 specificities.

The TCR library protocol was used to attach unique molecular identifiers. These identifiers were attached to individual cDNA molecules. TCRdb fed the 5' RACE reads into MiXCR, producing one record per CDR3 protein. In the table there are 55,000 to 75,000 distinct CDR3 sequences, more than 7% of which are singletons. The sample taken for sequencing was whole blood. This TCR was recovered from an adult who was a healthcare worker with PCR-confirmed SARS-CoV-2 infection or an uninfected control (not recorded which). The chain carries TRBV20-1 and TRBJ1-5; D perhaps matches TRBD1 (5 bases). The CDR3 sequence: CSVMGPLNQPQHF. The CDR3 DNA sequence: TGCAGTGTCATGGGACCTTTAAATCAGCCCCAGCATTTT.